A selection of T cell receptor beta chains follows, all from one sample in a study of Ad26.COV2.S vaccination and SARS-CoV-2 variants. Some clones are missing from TCRdb's copy, which holds only in-frame ones; the method was immunoSEQ multiplex PCR. The data contain 290,000 or so clones, approximately 87% of them seen just once; the ten biggest clones take up over 2.5%. The material was peripheral blood, obtained in a trial of Ad26.COV2.S vaccine versus placebo. The receptor set was obtained from a person between 18 and 65 years old who received the Ad26.COV2.S COVID-19 vaccine or a placebo. Each CDR3 is given with its conserved first and last residue. Fields, in order: D gene, J gene, clone size, V gene, CDR3 protein, CDR3 DNA. D genes are given only for firm matches. Expanded clones get a size class; other rows say once, few or many, or leave the size out.

>NA|TRBJ1-2|NA|TRBV30
CARSRVLGYGYTF
TGTGCCCGCTCTCGGGTCCTTGGGTATGGCTACACCTTC
>TRBD2|TRBJ2-1|once|TRBV3-1/TRBV3-2
CASSQARLAGALSYNEQFF
TGTGCCAGCAGCCAAGCCCGACTAGCGGGAGCTCTGTCCTACAATGAGCAGTTCTTC
>NA|TRBJ2-3|NA|TRBV3-1/TRBV3-2
CASSHRVEDTDTQYF
TGTGCCAGCAGCCACAGGGTTGAAGACACAGATACGCAGTATTTT
>NA|TRBJ2-6|NA|TRBV5-1
CASSPAGIQGANVLTF
TGCGCCAGCAGCCCGGCAGGGATACAAGGGGCCAACGTCCTGACTTTC
>TRBD1|TRBJ1-2|NA|TRBV2
CASIMGSGGQVYGYTF
TGTGCCAGCATAATGGGATCTGGAGGACAGGTCTATGGCTACACCTTC
>NA|TRBJ1-2|NA|TRBV9
CASSPGPTLDTF
TGTGCCAGCAGCCCCGGACCCACCTTAGACACCTTC
>TRBD1|TRBJ2-7|NA|TRBV6-2/TRBV6-3
CASSEGTGFSYEQYF
TGTGCCAGCAGTGAGGGGACAGGGTTTTCCTACGAGCAGTACTTC
>TRBD1|TRBJ2-1|NA|TRBV24-1
CATSEGQGYNEQFF
TGTGCCACCAGTGAGGGACAGGGGTACAATGAGCAGTTCTTC
>NA|TRBJ1-1|NA|TRBV6-2/TRBV6-3
CASSTTNTEAFF
TGTGCCAGCAGCACGACGAACACTGAAGCTTTCTTT
>TRBD2|TRBJ2-1|NA|TRBV2
CASSYTGTSVNEQFF
TGTGCCAGCAGTTATACCGGGACTAGCGTCAATGAGCAGTTCTTC
>NA|TRBJ1-2|many|TRBV6-1
CASSEMSGMGGYTF
TGTGCCAGCAGTGAAATGTCGGGGATGGGGGGCTACACCTTC
>NA|TRBJ1-2|NA|TRBV5-1
CASSYGTSGYGYTF
TGCGCCAGCAGTTACGGGACATCCGGATATGGCTACACCTTC
>NA|TRBJ1-4|once|TRBV6-5
CASSPRDPRGEKLFF
TGTGCCAGCAGTCCCCGGGACCCACGGGGGGAAAAACTGTTTTTT
>TRBD2|TRBJ2-5|NA|TRBV27
CASSFRGGAETQYF
TGTGCCAGCAGTTTCCGCGGGGGGGCAGAGACCCAGTACTTC
>NA|TRBJ1-2|NA|TRBV6-1
CASSEDYQGYYGYTF
TGTGCCAGCAGTGAAGACTACCAGGGGTACTATGGCTACACCTTC
>NA|TRBJ1-5|NA|TRBV19
CASNTRQPPDQPQHF
TGTGCCAGTAATACCCGACAGCCACCGGATCAGCCCCAGCATTTT
>TRBD1|TRBJ1-1|NA|TRBV28
CASSRSGTGVKNTEAFF
TGTGCCAGCAGCCGATCCGGGACAGGGGTGAAGAACACTGAAGCTTTCTTT
>NA|TRBJ2-3|NA|TRBV7-9
CASKRLTDTQYF
TGTGCCAGCAAAAGGCTCACAGATACGCAGTATTTT
>TRBD2|TRBJ2-3|NA|TRBV4-1
CASSVGRRGGTSTDTQYF
TGCGCCAGCAGCGTAGGAAGACGGGGGGGGACCAGCACAGATACGCAGTATTTT
>NA|TRBJ1-2|NA|TRBV7-2
CASSLAGGGESYGYTF
TGTGCCAGCAGCTTAGCTGGCGGGGGCGAAAGCTATGGCTACACCTTC
>NA|TRBJ2-5|NA|TRBV2
CASGVQQETQYF
TGTGCCAGCGGGGTACAGCAAGAGACCCAGTACTTC
>NA|TRBJ2-3|NA|TRBV20-1
CSAWGQPAPSF
TGCAGTGCTTGGGGCCAGCCTGCCCCTTCTTTT
>NA|TRBJ1-6|NA|TRBV5-1
CASSSQGGNSPLHF
TGCGCCAGCAGCTCCCAGGGTGGTAATTCACCCCTCCACTTT
>NA|TRBJ2-7|once|TRBV20-1
CSASKHSPYEQYF
TGCAGTGCTAGTAAGCACAGTCCCTACGAGCAGTACTTC
>NA|TRBJ1-3|NA|TRBV13
CASSAGDLSGNTIYF
TGTGCCAGCAGCGCAGGGGACCTCTCTGGAAACACCATATATTTT
>TRBD2|TRBJ2-3|NA|TRBV10-3
CSAAGGADTQYF
TGTTCGGCGGCGGGAGGAGCAGATACGCAGTATTTT
>TRBD1|TRBJ1-1|once|TRBV29-1
CSTHRGNTEAFF
TGCAGCACCCACAGGGGAAACACTGAAGCTTTCTTT
>NA|TRBJ2-6|NA|TRBV11-3
CASSGSGAGANVLTF
TGTGCCAGCAGCGGTTCGGGGGCTGGGGCCAACGTCCTGACTTTC
>NA|TRBJ1-5|NA|TRBV28
CASSPTDSNQPQHF
TGTGCCAGCAGTCCGACAGATAGCAATCAGCCCCAGCATTTT
>NA|TRBJ1-3|NA|TRBV5-1
CASSPGDGGGNTIYF
TGCGCCAGCAGCCCTGGTGACGGCGGTGGAAACACCATATATTTT
>NA|TRBJ1-1|NA|TRBV18
CASSPNRETEAFF
TGTGCCAGCTCACCTAACAGGGAAACTGAAGCTTTCTTT
>TRBD2|TRBJ2-1|once|TRBV11-3
CASSLQLAGANEQFF
TGTGCCAGCAGCTTACAGCTAGCGGGAGCTAATGAGCAGTTCTTC
>NA|TRBJ2-5|NA|TRBV30
CAWSSSTNWQETQYF
TGTGCCTGGAGTTCGAGCACGAACTGGCAAGAGACCCAGTACTTC
>TRBD2|TRBJ2-3|NA|TRBV7-3
CASSLTPLAGARTDTQYF
TGTGCCAGCAGCCTAACGCCCCTAGCGGGGGCCCGCACAGATACGCAGTATTTT
>NA|TRBJ2-7|NA|TRBV5-1
CASHWGSNHEQYF
TGCGCCAGCCATTGGGGGTCTAACCACGAGCAGTACTTC
>NA|TRBJ1-1|NA|TRBV3-1/TRBV3-2
CASSPLGVSTEAFF
TGTGCCAGCAGCCCGCTAGGGGTTAGCACTGAAGCTTTCTTT
>TRBD2|TRBJ2-5|NA|TRBV4-1
CASSRLAGVETQYF
TGCGCCAGCAGCCGACTAGCGGGAGTGGAGACCCAGTACTTC
>NA|TRBJ2-2|NA|TRBV5-1
CASSTSGTRGTGELFF
TGCGCCAGCAGCACGTCGGGCACTCGAGGCACCGGGGAGCTGTTTTTT
>TRBD2|TRBJ2-3|NA|TRBV18
CASSPPGAGGELTDTQYF
TGTGCCAGCTCACCCCCGGGGGCGGGGGGAGAGCTGACAGATACGCAGTATTTT
>TRBD1|TRBJ1-6|NA|TRBV6-5
CASLDRGNSPLHF
TGTGCCAGCTTGGACAGGGGGAATTCACCCCTCCACTTT
>NA|TRBJ2-1|NA|TRBV5-8
CASGTDPGNEQFF
TGTGCATCCGGGACGGACCCGGGTAATGAGCAGTTCTTC
>NA|TRBJ1-2|NA|TRBV3-1/TRBV3-2
CASSRGLGGYTF
TGTGCCAGCAGCCGGGGTTTGGGTGGCTACACCTTC
>NA|TRBJ2-1|NA|TRBV5-4
CASSLDGGLNEQFF
TGTGCCAGCAGCTTGGACGGGGGGCTCAATGAGCAGTTCTTC
>NA|TRBJ1-2|NA|TRBV6-2/TRBV6-3
CASSASGHSYGYTF
TGTGCCAGCAGTGCCTCCGGGCATAGCTATGGCTACACCTTC
>NA|TRBJ2-1|NA|TRBV2
CASRNWENEQFF
TGTGCCAGCAGGAACTGGGAAAATGAGCAGTTCTTC
>TRBD1|TRBJ1-2|many|TRBV6-5
CASPRTGYNYGYTF
TGTGCCAGCCCCCGGACAGGGTATAACTATGGCTACACCTTC
>NA|TRBJ1-3|NA|TRBV5-5
CASSRIGNTIYF
TGTGCCAGCAGTCGGATCGGAAACACCATATATTTT
>TRBD2|TRBJ2-1|NA|TRBV11-1
CASSLHSSGGIYEQFF
TGTGCCAGCAGCTTACATTCTAGCGGGGGGATATATGAGCAGTTCTTC
>NA|TRBJ2-2|few|TRBV11-3
CASSRTRDGELFF
TGTGCCAGCAGCAGGACCAGAGACGGGGAGCTGTTTTTT
>TRBD1|TRBJ1-6|NA|TRBV6-2/TRBV6-3
CASSYGQGGGSPLHF
TGTGCCAGCAGTTACGGACAGGGGGGAGGCTCACCCCTCCACTTT
>TRBD1|TRBJ1-4|NA|TRBV19
CASSTSGTANPTNEKLFF
TGTGCCAGTAGCACCTCCGGGACAGCTAACCCAACTAATGAAAAACTGTTTTTT
>NA|TRBJ1-5|NA|TRBV5-6
CASSHYRAGQPQHF
TGTGCCAGCAGCCATTACAGGGCCGGCCAGCCCCAGCATTTT
>NA|TRBJ2-1|NA|TRBV3-1/TRBV3-2
CASSQETGLHEQFF
TGTGCCAGCAGCCAAGAGACAGGTCTTCATGAGCAGTTCTTC
>TRBD1|TRBJ2-7|NA|TRBV25-1
CAGILGQGSYEQYF
TGTGCCGGAATTCTGGGACAGGGCTCCTACGAGCAGTACTTC
>TRBD2|TRBJ2-1|NA|TRBV27
CASRRVLAGSYNEQFF
TGTGCCAGCAGGAGAGTACTAGCGGGGTCCTACAATGAGCAGTTCTTC
>TRBD1|TRBJ1-1|NA|TRBV7-2
CASSQQGSTEAFF
TGTGCCAGCAGCCAACAGGGGAGCACTGAAGCTTTCTTT
>NA|TRBJ2-1|NA|TRBV5-4
CASSDIGQNNEQFF
TGTGCCAGCAGCGATATCGGACAAAACAATGAGCAGTTCTTC